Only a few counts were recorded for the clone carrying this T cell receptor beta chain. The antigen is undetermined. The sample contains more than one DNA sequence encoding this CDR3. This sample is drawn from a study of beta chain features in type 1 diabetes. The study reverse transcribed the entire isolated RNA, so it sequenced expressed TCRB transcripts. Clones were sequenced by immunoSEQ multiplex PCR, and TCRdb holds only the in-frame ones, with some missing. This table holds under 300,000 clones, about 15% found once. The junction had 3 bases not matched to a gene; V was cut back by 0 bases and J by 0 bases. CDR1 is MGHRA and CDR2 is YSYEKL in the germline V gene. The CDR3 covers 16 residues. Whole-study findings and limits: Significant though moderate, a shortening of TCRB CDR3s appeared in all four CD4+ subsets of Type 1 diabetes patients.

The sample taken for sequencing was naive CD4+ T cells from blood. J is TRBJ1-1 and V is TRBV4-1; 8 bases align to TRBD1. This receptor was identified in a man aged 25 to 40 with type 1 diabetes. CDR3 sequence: CASSQERTGLNTEAFF. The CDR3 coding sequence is TGCGCCAGCAGCCAAGAACGGACAGGGCTGAACACTGAAGCTTTCTTT.